One sample yielded the 23 T cell receptor beta chains listed below, sequenced in a study of cytomegalovirus exposure and HLA in healthy donors. 60 Vbeta and 13 Jbeta primers were used in PCR. Assay used: immunoSEQ multiplex PCR; TCRdb lists only in-frame clones, some missing. The sample contains approximately 160,000 clones, around 80% of which appear only once. The material sequenced was PBMCs. These receptors were taken from a man in his late teens or twenties in good health and CMV-seronegative.

The rearrangement joins TRBV4-3 to TRBJ2-7; D is undetermined. V lost 0 bases and J 2 bases, leaving 8 bases between the germline ends. Germline lookup yields CDR1 LGHNA and CDR2 YSLEER. This CDR3 contains 14 residues. The CDR3 region is CASSQDGQTYEQYF. CDR3 in DNA: TGCGCCAGCAGCCAAGATGGGCAGACCTACGAGCAGTACTTC.

The genes are TRBV5-5 and TRBJ2-7; 7 bases map to TRBD1. V was clipped by 5 bases and J by 3 bases; unmatched bases: 8. CDR1 SGHKS and CDR2 YYEKEE come from the germline V gene (reference sequence). This CDR3 is 14 amino acids long. CDR3 amino acids: CASRPTGNLYEQYF. The CDR3, as DNA: TGTGCCAGCAGACCGACAGGGAATCTCTACGAGCAGTACTTC.

This sequence joins TRBV7-2 and TRBJ2-1; 15 bases are shared with TRBD2. Germline CDR1 reads SGHTA; CDR2 reads FQGNSA. Unmatched junction bases numbered 10, after V lost 6 bases and J lost 10 bases. This CDR3 is 16 amino acids long. DNA for the CDR3: TGTGCCAGCAGTTCGCATGGACTAGCGGGAGGGCGGGAGCAGTTCTTC. This codes for CASSSHGLAGGREQFF.

The chain employs TRBV4-3 and TRBJ1-4; D perhaps matches TRBD1 (6 bases). The V end was cut by 0 bases, the J end by 7 bases, with 12 bases between. CDR1 is LGHNA, CDR2 YSLEER, per germline. The CDR3 runs 15 residues. CDR3: CASSQDSGGGEKLFF. CDR3 DNA: TGCGCCAGCAGCCAAGATTCGGGGGGCGGTGAAAAACTGTTTTTT.

The V and J genes are TRBV7-9 and TRBJ2-4; D unclear. The V gene's germline CDR1 is SEHNR and CDR2 FQNEAQ (reference sequence). This CDR3 spans 14 amino acids. V lost 3 bases, J lost 7 bases, and 13 bases lay in between. In nucleotides, the CDR3 is TGTGCCAGCAGCTTGGAGCAGATGGGTAACATTCAGTACTTC. It is translated as CASSLEQMGNIQYF.

The chain joins TRBV5-1 to TRBJ2-1; TRBD1 matches at 7 bases. Looked up from germline, CDR1 is SGHRS and CDR2 is YFSETQ. The CDR3 extends over 15 amino acids. The ends lost 0 bases at V and 3 bases at J; junction bases unmatched: 3. CDR3 coding DNA: TGCGCCAGCAGCTTGGATACAGGGGACTACAATGAGCAGTTCTTC. Translated: CASSLDTGDYNEQFF. Full variable domain (rest looked up from reference TRBV5-1 and TRBJ2-1): KAGVTQTPRYLIKTRGQQVTLSCSPISGHRSVSWYQQTPGQGLQFLFEYFSETQRNKGNFPGRFSGRQFSNSRSEMNVSTLELGDSALYLCASSLDTGDYNEQFFGPGTRLTVL.

This clone was counted only a few times. The genes are TRBV10-3 and TRBJ1-5; 8 bases are a match to TRBD1. V lost 9 bases, J lost 4 bases, and 5 bases stayed unmatched. This CDR3 region has 13 residues. Germline values: CDR1 ENHRY, CDR2 SYGVKD. DNA for the CDR3: TGTGCCATTAAGGGGGACAGGAATCAGCCCCAGCATTTT. Amino acid sequence: CAIKGDRNQPQHF.

J is TRBJ2-1 and V is TRBV18; 9 nucleotides align to TRBD1. The CDR3 consists of 20 residues. V was pared by 2 bases and J by 2 bases, with 16 bases of the junction left unmatched. CDR1 is KGHSH, CDR2 LQKENI, per germline. The CDR3 DNA sequence: TGTGCCAGCTCACCATTGGGCCCCGGACCACAGGGGGCGACCTACAATGAGCAGTTCTTC. This codes for CASSPLGPGPQGATYNEQFF.

This rearrangement joins TRBV5-8 to TRBJ1-2, with D possibly being TRBD1 (5 bases). Germline CDR1 SGHTS, CDR2 YDEGEE. CDR3 size: 14 residues. V was pared by 2 bases and J by 4 bases, with 12 bases between. CDR3 bases: TGTGCCAGCAGCTTTAAGGGGTCGCGCTATGGCTACACCTTC. Protein product: CASSFKGSRYGYTF.

This chain joins TRBV9 and TRBJ2-3; 7 bases are a match to TRBD1. From germline, CDR1 is SGDLS and CDR2 YYNGEE. J was trimmed by 2 bases and V by 0 bases; bases with no gene match: 9. The length of the CDR3 is 17 residues. The CDR3 protein is CASSVALGTVITDTQYF. CDR3 bases: TGTGCCAGCAGCGTAGCCCTTGGGACAGTGATCACAGATACGCAGTATTTT.

CDR3 residues: CASSYETGLTGELFF. CDR3 sequence (DNA): TGTGCCAGCAGCTATGAGACAGGTCTCACCGGGGAGCTGTTTTTT. V gene TRBV13 combines with J gene TRBJ2-2; D possibly corresponds to TRBD1 (6 bases). V lost 4 bases and J lost 4, with 13 bases in between. The CDR3 length is 15 residues. Germline V lookup: CDR1 PRHDT, CDR2 FYEKMQ (reference sequence).

The chain employs TRBV13 and TRBJ2-7; 11 nucleotides line up with TRBD2. There are 15 residues in the CDR3. Germline CDR1 PRHDT, CDR2 FYEKMQ (reference sequence). Trimming cost V 4 bases and J 3 bases; bases outside gene matches: 5. The CDR3, as DNA: TGTGCCAGCAGCTCGGGACTAGCGGAGTTCTACGAGCAGTACTTC. Translated, it gives CASSSGLAEFYEQYF.

The rearrangement uses TRBV28 and TRBJ1-6; 10 bases agree with TRBD1. V was clipped by 6 bases and J by 7 bases; unmatched bases: 6. CDR3 length: 15 amino acids. Germline loops: CDR1 MDHEN, CDR2 SYDVKM. The CDR3 coding sequence is TGTGCCAGCAGCTGGGGACAGGGGTGGAATTCACCCCTCCACTTT. Translated: CASSWGQGWNSPLHF.

This clone was detected only once. The chain uses TRBV6-4 and TRBJ2-7, with 13 nucleotides matching TRBD2. The CDR3 covers 24 residues. Looked up from germline, CDR1 is MRHNA and CDR2 is SNTAGT. Unmatched junction bases numbered 23, after V lost 0 bases and J lost 0 bases. The CDR3 nucleotides are TGTGCCAGCAGTGACTCGATATACAGGGGACGAGTGACTAGCGGGAGGCCAAACTCCTACGAGCAGTACTTC. It is translated as CASSDSIYRGRVTSGRPNSYEQYF.

The J gene is TRBJ2-7, the V gene TRBV28, with 7 bases aligning to TRBD1. The CDR3 covers 16 residues. The V gene end was trimmed by 8 bases and the J gene end by 2 bases; junction bases not matched to a gene: 15. The germline V gene has CDR1 MDHEN and CDR2 SYDVKM. CDR3 protein: CASFSGGRGNTYEQYF. The CDR3 DNA follows: TGTGCCAGCTTTAGTGGGGGCAGGGGGAACACCTACGAGCAGTACTTC.

This CDR3 reads CASMSTRTVRGETQYF. In DNA, the CDR3 is TGTGCCAGCATGTCCACACGTACGGTCAGGGGAGAGACCCAGTACTTC. This chain joins TRBV7-9 and TRBJ2-5; perhaps TRBD1 as D (6 bases). This CDR3 contains 16 residues. The V and J ends lost 7 bases and 4 bases respectively, with 22 bases between them. Germline V gene sequence: CDR1 SEHNR, CDR2 FQNEAQ (reference sequence).

The chain uses TRBV5-1 and TRBJ1-1, with 8 positions matching TRBD1. V shed 0 bases, J shed 5 bases, and the junction held 12 bases outside the gene matches. The V gene's germline CDR1 is SGHRS and CDR2 YFSETQ. The CDR3 contains 17 residues. The CDR3 spells CASSLGVQAGGGTEAFF. The CDR3 DNA reads TGCGCCAGCAGCTTGGGAGTCCAGGCAGGGGGCGGGACTGAAGCTTTCTTT.

This chain connects TRBV5-4 to TRBJ1-2; 8 nucleotides align to TRBD1. This CDR3 spans 14 amino acids. V shed 1 base, J shed 7 bases, and the junction held 6 bases outside the gene matches. CDR1 is SGHNT, CDR2 YYREEE, per germline (reference sequence). CDR3 region: CASSLYQGARGYTF. Written as DNA, the CDR3 is TGTGCCAGCAGCTTGTACCAGGGGGCGCGTGGCTACACCTTC.

The CDR3 region has the DNA TGTGCCAGCAGCAGGGACAGGGCTACTGAAGCTTTCTTT. As protein: CASSRDRATEAFF. The V and J genes are TRBV6-5 and TRBJ1-1, with 9 nucleotides matching TRBD1. This CDR3 contains 13 residues. The J segment lost 5 bases and the V segment lost 6 bases, leaving 4 bases of the junction unmatched. The germline CDR1 and CDR2 sequences are MNHEY and SVGAGI.

The chain uses TRBV5-4 and TRBJ2-7; D gene ambiguous. V was cut by 3 bases and J by 0 bases, with 10 bases left in between. The germline gives CDR1 SGHNT, CDR2 YYREEE (reference sequence). The CDR3 extends over 14 amino acids. The CDR3 DNA sequence: TGTGCCAGCAGCTCCCACCCCTACTCCTACGAGCAGTACTTC. This gives the protein CASSSHPYSYEQYF.

V usage is TRBV14 and J usage is TRBJ2-5; weak D call: TRBD1 (6 bases). This CDR3 has 14 amino acids. The V gene lost 4 bases and the J gene lost 1 base, with 10 bases spanning the gap. Germline lookup yields CDR1 SGHDN and CDR2 FVKESK. Here the CDR3 reads CASSPGTTQETQYF. In DNA, the CDR3 is TGTGCCAGCAGCCCTGGGACAACCCAAGAGACCCAGTACTTC.

This clone occurred a few times. The chain couples TRBV28 to TRBJ2-4; D unclear. CDR1 is MDHEN and CDR2 is SYDVKM in the germline V gene. CDR3 size: 15 residues. Trimming removed 2 bases from V and 0 bases from J, with 8 bases in between. CDR3 sequence reads: CASSLVGLAKNIQYF. In DNA form, the CDR3 reads TGTGCCAGCAGTTTAGTGGGCCTAGCCAAAAACATTCAGTACTTC.

This clone was detected a few times. The rearrangement uses TRBV29-1 and TRBJ1-1; maybe TRBD1 (5 bases). CDR3 length: 14 residues. The germline V gene encodes CDR1 SQVTM and CDR2 ANQGSEA. CDR3 amino acids: CRGGMGGEDTEAFF. The CDR3 DNA follows: TGCAGAGGCGGAATGGGGGGGGAAGACACTGAAGCTTTCTTT.